The following is a T cell receptor beta chain sequence with its context. No cognate antigen has been identified for it. Qualities for individual bases were not recorded, and no much larger clone is one base off. This sample is drawn from a study of T cells in Graves' hyperthyroidism and ophthalmopathy (dated by TCRdb to the late 2010s). With regard to the full study: To identify distinguishing TCR V-J signatures, a discovery cohort of about 100 patients was used, comprising roughly 45 with Graves' ophthalmopathy and 55 to 65 with stable Graves' hyperthyroidism. The study also compared thyroid tissue and blood T-cell repertoires from several Graves' hyperthyroidism patients. After sampling, hyperthyroidism patients received methimazole starting at 30 mg daily, and ophthalmopathy patients received high-dose intravenous methylprednisolone. The paper reports TCR Vbeta CDR3 sequencing of some 140 peripheral blood samples: 40 or so ophthalmopathy, fewer than 80 hyperthyroidism and some 17 progressor patients. Prospective prediction of ophthalmopathy was tested in an independent validation cohort consisting of 18 hyperthyroidism patients and approximately 16 patients who later progressed to ophthalmopathy. The approximately 98 discovery patients were randomly divided into training and test sets at a 7:3 ratio.

Cut back by 3 bases and 11 bases, the V and J ends lie 17 bases apart. The CDR3 covers 14 residues, taking in both the cysteine and the phenylalanine. The entry retains the CDR3 DNA only, 42 bases that are in frame from base 1. The TCR beta CDR3 regions were amplified from the RNA transcripts. For the first round of RT-PCR on the TCR CDR3, the HTBI primer set was used together with the Qiagen OneStep RT-PCR kit. A second multiplex PCR round built the libraries, followed by size selection and purification. Libraries were sequenced paired-end with 100 bp reads on an Illumina HiSeq2000. In the paper's pipeline: Raw data were processed with SOAPnuke, discarding reads with adapters, uncalled bases, mean Phred below 15, or no exact constant-primer or identifier match. High-quality paired reads were merged using COPE v1.2.5, and each unique nucleotide sequence was defined as a clonotype. Clonotypes were aligned to IMGT TRBV, TRBD and TRBJ reference segments using MiTCR v1.1. Analysis was restricted to V-J combinations with a frequency above 0.0001, which covered approximately 99% of repertoires. The TCS score was defined as the ratio of F50 (clonal expansion) to E x V (chaos), calculated using BLOSUM62-based TCRdist between CDR3 peptides within each V-J. Welch's t-statistics and random forest reduced several hundred V-J features to some 14, which were used in a naive Bayes classifier (R e1071). Thyroid-blood repertoire similarity was quantified with the Morisita-Horn index. The raw public data were reprocessed by TCRdb itself: fastp quality trimming at Q25, MiXCR clonotype calling, in-frame beta chains only. Rows with one shared CDR3 protein collapse into an entry with the most common genes and DNA. The authors' filters were not applied to this entry. The sample table contains 610,000 or so distinct CDR3 sequences; only one count was recorded for 35% to 55% of them. About 8% of the sample is held by the ten biggest clonotypes.

Graves' hyperthyroidism was defined as stable when no progression to ophthalmopathy occurred over 18 months of follow-up. Hyperthyroidism patients were newly diagnosed, had a disease duration of under 2 months, and were aged 18 to 65 years. The study excluded patients with uncontrolled infections, other autoimmune diseases, pregnancy or lactation. Diagnoses relied on clinical symptoms, serum thyroxine and TRAb, thyroid ultrasound and orbital computed tomography. Total RNA was extracted with Trizol reagent, and quality was checked on an Agilent 2100 Bioanalyzer. Findings and caveats that apply to the study as a whole: Most expanded thyroid clonotypes (frequency above 0.001) were also detected in blood, a finding suggesting that blood repertoires may reflect thyroid immune responses. In validation, the model predicted progression to ophthalmopathy with over 60% sensitivity and approximately 72% specificity, a median of around six months before onset. Sample size was not statistically predetermined, and blinding of investigators to group allocation was not performed. In cross-validation, a model built on a 13 V-J signature told ophthalmopathy apart from stable hyperthyroidism with under 90% sensitivity and around 84% specificity, and in testing the same model reached 80%/75%.

Source material: peripheral blood or thyroid tissue (not recorded which). In this chain, TRBV12-3 or TRBV12-4 is recombined with TRBJ1-5; the D gene assignment is ambiguous. This TCR derives from a young woman with Graves' hyperthyroidism. In nucleotide form, the sequence is TGTGCCAGCAGTTTGGTCGGCGTTGTTAGGACCCAGCATTTT. Its product reads: CASSLVGVVRTQHF.